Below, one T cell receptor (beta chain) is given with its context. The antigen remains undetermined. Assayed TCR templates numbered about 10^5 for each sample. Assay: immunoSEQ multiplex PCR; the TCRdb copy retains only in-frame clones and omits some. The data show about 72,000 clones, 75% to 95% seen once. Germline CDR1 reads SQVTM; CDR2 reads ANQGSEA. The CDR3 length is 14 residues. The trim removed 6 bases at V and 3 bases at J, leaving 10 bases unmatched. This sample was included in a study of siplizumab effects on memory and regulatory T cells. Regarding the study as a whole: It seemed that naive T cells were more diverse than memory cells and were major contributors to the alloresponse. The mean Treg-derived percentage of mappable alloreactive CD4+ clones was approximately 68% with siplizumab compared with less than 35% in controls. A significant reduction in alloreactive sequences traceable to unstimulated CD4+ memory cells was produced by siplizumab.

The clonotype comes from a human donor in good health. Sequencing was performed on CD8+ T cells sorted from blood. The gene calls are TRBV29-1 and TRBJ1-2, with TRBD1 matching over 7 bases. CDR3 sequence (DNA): TGCAGCGTATCCGGGACAGTTAGAGACTATGGCTACACCTTC. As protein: CSVSGTVRDYGYTF.